The 26 T cell receptor beta chains below come from one sample, sequenced in a study of regulatory T cells in long-lasting Graves disease. Construction of TCR beta libraries relied on iRepertoire HTBI primers and on Arm-PCR targeting CDR3 regions. TCRdb itself ran the multiplex PCR reads through MiXCR, one entry per CDR3 protein. The sample holds 550,000 to 700,000 distinct CDR3 sequences, roughly 16% seen once. Regarding time point: newly diagnosed GD, antithyroid drugs for less than 3 months. The TCR library was made from RNA that had been extracted from PBMCs in TRIzol. The same specimen was also included in a second study, on T cells in Graves' hyperthyroidism and ophthalmopathy.

The sample consisted of peripheral blood mononuclear cells (PBMCs), taken at new diagnosis, from a patient treated with antithyroid drugs. Receptor source: a man between 18 and 29 years old with Graves disease.

This clonotype was observed a few times. The rearrangement links TRBV3-1 to TRBJ2-7, with D possibly being TRBD2 (6 bases). Deletions cut 8 bases from V and 3 bases from J, with 14 bases between. Germline V gene lookup returns CDR1 LGHDT and CDR2 YNNKEL (reference sequence). There are 13 residues in the CDR3. CDR3 DNA: TGTGCCAGCGGGCGGGACCCATACTACGAGCAGTACTTC. Amino acids: CASGRDPYYEQYF.

This clonotype has just a few counts. The chain employs TRBV7-6 and TRBJ2-7; tentatively, D is TRBD1 or TRBD2 (5 bases each). Trimming removed 4 bases at V and 1 base at J, with 14 bases between. There are 15 residues in the CDR3. CDR1 and CDR2 from the germline V gene are SGHVS and FNYEAQ. This CDR3 is CASSSNAGSSYEQYF. The CDR3 nucleotides are TGTGCCAGCAGCTCCAACGCAGGGAGTTCCTACGAGCAGTACTTC.

The CDR3 DNA follows: TGTGCCAGCAGTCCCGGGCTAGCGGGAGAGGTATGGGGAGAGACCCAGTACTTC. This translates into CASSPGLAGEVWGETQYF. The chain has TRBV6-2 or TRBV6-3 and TRBJ2-1; TRBD2 agrees at 10 bases. The J call may not be correct, given that the DNA end is closer to TRBJ2-5. The CDR3 spans 18 residues. Germline CDR1 is MNHEY and CDR2 is SVGEGT.

This clonotype was detected a few times. The chain uses TRBV5-1 and TRBJ2-3; TRBD2 matches at 10 bases. Looked up from germline, CDR1 is SGHRS and CDR2 is YFSETQ. V was pared by 5 bases and J by 5 bases, with 5 bases of the junction left unmatched. CDR3 length: 14 amino acids. CDR3 bases: TGCGCCAGCAGGGTGGCTAGCGGGGGAGATACGCAGTATTTT. This translates into CASRVASGGDTQYF. Based on the CDR3 plus reference TRBV5-1 and TRBJ2-3, the full variable domain is KAGVTQTPRYLIKTRGQQVTLSCSPISGHRSVSWYQQTPGQGLQFLFEYFSETQRNKGNFPGRFSGRQFSNSRSEMNVSTLELGDSALYLCASRVASGGDTQYFGPGTRLTVL.

This clonotype was recorded a few times. V is TRBV6-1 and J is TRBJ2-7; no definite D call. CDR3 length: 16 residues. Germline CDR1 MNHNS, CDR2 SASEGT. Trimming pared 4 bases from V and 0 bases from J, leaving 16 bases between. The CDR3 DNA reads as TGTGCCAGCAGTGGTCCCAAGGCGGTCAGCTCCTACGAGCAGTACTTC. It codes for CASSGPKAVSSYEQYF.

The rearrangement uses TRBV5-1 and TRBJ2-7, with TRBD2 matching 9 bases. The CDR3 is made up of 20 amino acids. With 3 bases clipped from V and 0 bases from J, the junction kept 19 bases outside the gene matches. Germline values: CDR1 SGHRS, CDR2 YFSETQ. CDR3 nucleotides: TGCGCCAGCAGCTCCCGACTTCTAGCGGGACGCCAAGGGGGCTCCTACGAGCAGTACTTC. This gives the protein CASSSRLLAGRQGGSYEQYF. Full variable domain (outside the CDR3, taken from reference TRBV5-1 and TRBJ2-7): KAGVTQTPRYLIKTRGQQVTLSCSPISGHRSVSWYQQTPGQGLQFLFEYFSETQRNKGNFPGRFSGRQFSNSRSEMNVSTLELGDSALYLCASSSRLLAGRQGGSYEQYFGPGTRLTVT.

This clonotype has a count of ten or more. CDR3 DNA: TGTGCCAGCAGTTTCTCGGCAACTAATGAAAAACTGTTTTTT. The encoded protein is CASSFSATNEKLFF. J is TRBJ1-4 and V is TRBV12-3 or TRBV12-4; no clear D. V was trimmed by 3 bases and J by 0 bases, leaving 5 bases between them. The CDR3 is 14 residues long.

Regarding this clonotype: It differs at one base from a far larger clone, so likely a read error. The V gene is TRBV28, the J gene TRBJ2-1; 10 nucleotides agree with TRBD2. Germline lookup yields CDR1 MDHEN and CDR2 SYDVKM. The CDR3 has 14 amino acids. The CDR3 here is CASSSSGSGNEHFF. The CDR3 nucleotides read TGTGCCAGCAGTTCTAGCGGGAGTGGGAATGAGCACTTCTTC.

In its sample, this clonotype was seen many times. This rearrangement joins TRBV5-6 to TRBJ2-5; unclear D gene. The ends were cut back, 4 bases at V and 1 base at J, with 11 bases in the middle. The CDR3 is made up of 14 amino acids. Germline-derived CDR1 and CDR2 are SGHDT and YYEEEE. The CDR3 coding sequence is TGTGCCAGCAGCCCCGCGGCGGTCCAAGAGACCCAGTACTTC. Translated: CASSPAAVQETQYF.

For the CDR3, the DNA is TGTGCCAGCAGCTGGGGCCGGGACCCCCTTAGGAATGAGCAGTTCTTC. As protein: CASSWGRDPLRNEQFF. This chain joins TRBV5-8 and TRBJ2-1; TRBD1 or TRBD2 may be the D gene (5 bases each). V was clipped by 3 bases and J by 7 bases, with 20 bases between them. Germline V gene lookup returns CDR1 SGHTS and CDR2 YDEGEE. CDR3 length: 16 residues.

The chain combines TRBV2 with TRBJ1-5; 8 positions match TRBD1. V gave up 6 bases and J gave up 5 bases; unmatched junction bases: 9. In germline, CDR1 is SNHLY, CDR2 FYNNEI. CDR3 size: 15 residues. CDR3 DNA sequence: TGTGCCAGCAGCCCTCGGACAGGGCCAGATCAGCCCCAGCATTTT. Amino acid sequence: CASSPRTGPDQPQHF.

The CDR3 DNA is TGTGCCAGCACCCCAACCGGGACTCAAGGCTACACCTTC. This gives the protein CASTPTGTQGYTF. The chain couples TRBV12-3 or TRBV12-4 to TRBJ1-2; D possibly corresponds to TRBD1 (5 bases). This CDR3 comprises 13 residues. Trimming left V 7 bases short and J 8 bases short, with 17 bases between.

This clonotype occurred many times. This rearrangement joins TRBV6-2 or TRBV6-3 to TRBJ2-5, with 7 positions matching TRBD2. The end of the DNA fits TRBJ2-1 better, so the J call may be wrong. The germline V gene encodes CDR1 MNHEY and CDR2 SVGEGT. The length of the CDR3 is 14 residues. CDR3 region: CASSTPSGYNEQFF. For the CDR3, the DNA is TGTGCCAGCAGTACCCCTAGCGGCTACAATGAGCAGTTCTTC.

This clonotype was counted between two and nine times. An end of the junction differs from the germline gene, which may be a read error. This sequence joins TRBV5-1 and TRBJ2-1; D unresolved. The CDR3 spans 11 residues. Germline V gives CDR1 SGHRS, CDR2 YFSETQ. The CDR3 nucleotides are TGTGCCAGCAGCAAGTTCGGTGAGCAGTTCTTC. This codes for CASSKFGEQFF.

In its sample, this clonotype was seen once. This sequence joins TRBV5-6 and TRBJ2-7; 12 bases match TRBD2. V trimming: 3 bases; J trimming: 3 bases; junction bases outside the gene matches: 13. Germline lookup yields CDR1 SGHDT and CDR2 YYEEEE. This CDR3 spans 18 amino acids. The CDR3 sequence: CASSSLRPLLAGGYEQYF. DNA of the CDR3: TGTGCCAGCAGCTCATTACGCCCCCTACTAGCGGGAGGCTACGAGCAGTACTTC.

There are many counts of this clonotype. The chain joins TRBV2 to TRBJ2-2, with 9 bases matching TRBD1. CDR1 and CDR2 from the germline V gene are SNHLY and FYNNEI. V dropped 10 bases and J dropped 7; count of bases not matched to a gene: 7. This CDR3 region has 13 residues. The CDR3 protein is CATRTGAVGELFF. The CDR3 DNA reads as TGTGCCACCCGGACAGGGGCGGTCGGGGAGCTGTTTTTT.

V gene TRBV30 combines with J gene TRBJ1-2, with D possibly being TRBD1 (5 bases). The CDR3 runs 14 residues. V was pared by 5 bases and J by 1 base, with 14 bases between. Germline-derived CDR1 and CDR2 are GTSNPN and SVGIG (reference sequence). This CDR3 reads CAWRPGGVNYGYTF. CDR3 bases: TGTGCCTGGCGGCCGGGGGGAGTTAACTATGGCTACACCTTC.

This clonotype was seen repeatedly, ten times or more. The CDR3 nucleotides are TGCAGTGCTAGAGTTGGGGGGTTGGGTACTGAAGCTTTCTTT. This encodes CSARVGGLGTEAFF. The V call is TRBV20-1, the J call TRBJ1-1, with D possibly matching TRBD1 (5 bases). Germline loops: CDR1 DFQATT, CDR2 SNEGSKA (reference sequence). Trimming removed 1 base at V and 5 bases at J, with 14 bases between. The CDR3 is made up of 14 amino acids.

This clonotype was recorded many times. This chain links TRBV2 with TRBJ2-5, with 10 bases aligning to TRBD2. The CDR3 is 17 residues long. CDR1 and CDR2 (germline): SNHLY, FYNNEI. V was clipped by 5 bases and J by 1 base; unmatched bases: 10. CDR3 amino acids: CASSWTSGKRFQETQYF. In nucleotides, the CDR3 is TGTGCCAGCAGTTGGACTAGCGGTAAAAGATTCCAAGAGACCCAGTACTTC.

In this sample, this clonotype turned up many times. J is TRBJ2-4 and V is TRBV3-1, with D perhaps TRBD1 (5 bases). The V and J ends lost 4 bases and 7 bases respectively, with 14 bases between them. This CDR3 has 14 amino acids. Germline assignment: CDR1 LGHDT and CDR2 YNNKEL (reference sequence). The CDR3 DNA is TGTGCCAGCAGCCCTGGACAAAATGGGAACATTCAGTACTTC. Translation gives CASSPGQNGNIQYF.

This clonotype was seen more than once but under ten times. Written as DNA, the CDR3 is TGTGCCAGCAGCTTAGGGTCAGGGGGCTATGGCTACACCTTC. Amino acid sequence: CASSLGSGGYGYTF. The V call is TRBV13, the J call TRBJ1-2; 7 nucleotides match TRBD1. The CDR3 totals 14 residues. With V trimmed by 0 bases and J by 4 bases, 2 bases remained unmatched. CDR1 and CDR2 from the germline V gene are PRHDT and FYEKMQ (reference sequence).

This clonotype has a count of ten or more. The chain is built from TRBV20-1 and TRBJ2-7, with D perhaps being TRBD1 or TRBD2 (5 bases each). This CDR3 has 14 residues. Germline V gives CDR1 DFQATT, CDR2 SNEGSKA (reference sequence). V was cut by 5 bases and J by 7 bases, with 21 bases left in between. The chain's CDR3 is CSALNRDGYLEQYF. CDR3 nucleotides: TGCAGTGCTCTAAACCGGGACGGTTATCTGGAGCAGTACTTC.

This clonotype appeared a few times. In DNA form, the CDR3 reads TGTGCCAGCAGCCCCTCCGCCTCTGGAAACACCATATATTTT. Its translation is CASSPSASGNTIYF. The chain recombines TRBV3-1 with TRBJ1-3; D is undetermined. This CDR3 spans 14 amino acids. The V end lost 4 bases, the J end lost 0 bases, and 7 bases lay between the germline ends. Germline CDR1 and CDR2: LGHDT and YNNKEL (reference sequence). The full variable domain, rest sourced from reference TRBV3-1 and TRBJ1-3, is DTAVSQTPKYLVTQMGNDKSIKCEQNLGHDTMYWYKQDSKKFLKIMFSYNNKELIINETVPNRFSPKSPDKAHLNLHINSLELGDSAVYFCASSPSASGNTIYFGEGSWLTVV.

This clonotype occurred many times. V and J are TRBV5-1 and TRBJ2-7; a possible D gene is TRBD1 (5 bases). This CDR3 has 14 residues. V lost 2 bases and J lost 3, with 12 bases in between. Per germline, CDR1 SGHRS and CDR2 YFSETQ. CDR3 residues: CASSFTGHNYEQYF. CDR3 sequence (DNA): TGCGCCAGCAGCTTTACAGGCCATAACTACGAGCAGTACTTC. The full variable domain, in which reference TRBV5-1 and TRBJ2-7 provide the parts outside the CDR3, is KAGVTQTPRYLIKTRGQQVTLSCSPISGHRSVSWYQQTPGQGLQFLFEYFSETQRNKGNFPGRFSGRQFSNSRSEMNVSTLELGDSALYLCASSFTGHNYEQYFGPGTRLTVT.

A few counts support this clonotype. The rearrangement joins TRBV6-1 to TRBJ2-3, with TRBD2 matching over 9 bases. The germline V gene encodes CDR1 MNHNS and CDR2 SASEGT. Trimming cost V 3 bases and J 4 bases; bases outside gene matches: 8. The CDR3 consists of 16 residues. CDR3 amino acids: CASSDYAGLAADTQYF. CDR3 coding DNA: TGTGCCAGCAGTGATTACGCGGGACTAGCCGCAGATACGCAGTATTTT.

This clonotype was detected many times. V usage is TRBV28 and J usage is TRBJ1-2; unclear D gene. V lost 2 bases and J lost 3, with 7 bases in between. The CDR3 has 13 amino acids. Germline lookup yields CDR1 MDHEN and CDR2 SYDVKM. The CDR3 loop is CASSLGVYYGYTF. The CDR3 DNA reads as TGTGCCAGCAGTTTAGGGGTGTACTATGGCTACACCTTC.